The T cell receptor beta chain under discussion was sequenced for a study of CD8 T cells in ankylosing spondylitis. TCRdb re-analysed the 5' RACE reads in MiXCR, keeping a single row per CDR3 protein. The sample has 350,000 or so distinct CDR3 sequences, about 15% seen once. Comment on this clonotype: What it binds is not known.

Points from the study as a whole: Reportedly, disease-linked clones are significantly enriched in ankylosing spondylitis patients' matched synovial fluid.

The V segment lost 0 bases and the J segment 0 bases; nucleotides outside the gene matches: 2. The CDR3 length is 16 residues. The germline gives CDR1 SGHRS, CDR2 YFSETQ. The sequence was collected from a male donor with ankylosing spondylitis or in good health (not recorded which). Material: blood, either unsorted or a sorted T cell fraction (not recorded which). The chain is built from TRBV5-1 and TRBJ1-5, with 8 positions matching TRBD1. CDR3 nucleotides: TGCGCCAGCAGCTTGGGGACAGGGCTTAGCAATCAGCCCCAGCATTTT. This sequence encodes CASSLGTGLSNQPQHF.